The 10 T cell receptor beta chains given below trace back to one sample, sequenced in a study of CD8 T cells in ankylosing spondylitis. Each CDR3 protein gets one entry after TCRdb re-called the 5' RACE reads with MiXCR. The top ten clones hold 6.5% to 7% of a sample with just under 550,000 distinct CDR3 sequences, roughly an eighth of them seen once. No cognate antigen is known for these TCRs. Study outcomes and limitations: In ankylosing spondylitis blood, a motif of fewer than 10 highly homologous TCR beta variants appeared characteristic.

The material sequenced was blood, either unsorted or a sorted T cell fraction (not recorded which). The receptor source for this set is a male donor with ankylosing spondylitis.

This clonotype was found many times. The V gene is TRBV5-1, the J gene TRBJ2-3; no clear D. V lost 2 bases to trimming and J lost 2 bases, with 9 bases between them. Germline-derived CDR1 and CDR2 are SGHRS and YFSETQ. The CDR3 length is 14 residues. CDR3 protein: CASSFQSFTDTQYF. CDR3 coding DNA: TGCGCCAGCAGCTTTCAGAGTTTCACAGATACGCAGTATTTT.

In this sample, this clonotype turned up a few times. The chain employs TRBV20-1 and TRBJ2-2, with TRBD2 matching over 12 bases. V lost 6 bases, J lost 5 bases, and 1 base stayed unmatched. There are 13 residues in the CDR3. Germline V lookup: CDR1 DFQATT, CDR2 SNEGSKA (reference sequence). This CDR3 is CSAGLAGTGELFF. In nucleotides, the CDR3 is TGCAGTGCCGGACTAGCGGGGACCGGGGAGCTGTTTTTT.

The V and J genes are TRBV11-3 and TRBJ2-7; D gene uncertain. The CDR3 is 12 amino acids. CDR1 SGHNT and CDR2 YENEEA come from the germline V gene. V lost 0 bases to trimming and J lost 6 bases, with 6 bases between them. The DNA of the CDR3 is TGTGCCAGCAGCTTAGACTTCTCCGAGCAGTACTTC. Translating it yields CASSLDFSEQYF.

The CDR3 region has the DNA TGTGCCAGCGGAGGAGGCCAGGAAGCTTTCTTT. It is translated as CASGGGQEAFF. V usage is TRBV6-5 and J usage is TRBJ1-1; D not resolved. V was cut by 8 bases and J by 8 bases, with 12 bases left in between. This CDR3 has 11 amino acids. Per germline, CDR1 MNHEY and CDR2 SVGAGI.

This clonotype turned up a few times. The CDR3 region has the DNA TGTGCCAGCAGCCGACAGGGCCTCAACTCCTACGAGCAGTACTTC. Amino acids: CASSRQGLNSYEQYF. V usage is TRBV5-5 and J usage is TRBJ2-7; TRBD1 agrees at 7 bases. The CDR3 loop spans 15 amino acids. The V segment lost 4 bases and the J segment 0 bases; nucleotides outside the gene matches: 7. In germline, CDR1 is SGHKS, CDR2 YYEKEE (reference sequence).

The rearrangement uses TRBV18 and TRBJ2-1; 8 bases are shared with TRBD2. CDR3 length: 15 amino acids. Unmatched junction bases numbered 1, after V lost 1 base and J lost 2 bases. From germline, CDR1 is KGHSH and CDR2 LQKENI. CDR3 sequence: CASSPQREPYNEQFF. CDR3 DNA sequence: TGTGCCAGCTCACCACAGCGGGAGCCCTACAATGAGCAGTTCTTC.

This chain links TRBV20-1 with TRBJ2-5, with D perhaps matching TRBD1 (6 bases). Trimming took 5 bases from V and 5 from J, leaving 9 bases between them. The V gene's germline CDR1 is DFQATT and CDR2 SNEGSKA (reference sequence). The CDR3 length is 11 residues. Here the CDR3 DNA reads TGCAGTGCTCCTCAGGGGGAGACCCAGTACTTC. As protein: CSAPQGETQYF.

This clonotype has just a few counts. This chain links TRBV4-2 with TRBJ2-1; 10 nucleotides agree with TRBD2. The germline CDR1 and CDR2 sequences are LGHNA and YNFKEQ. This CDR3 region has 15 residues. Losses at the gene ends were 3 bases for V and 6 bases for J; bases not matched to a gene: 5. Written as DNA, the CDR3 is TGTGCCAGCAGCCAGAGACTAGCGGGTTCCAATGAGCAGTTCTTC. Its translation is CASSQRLAGSNEQFF.

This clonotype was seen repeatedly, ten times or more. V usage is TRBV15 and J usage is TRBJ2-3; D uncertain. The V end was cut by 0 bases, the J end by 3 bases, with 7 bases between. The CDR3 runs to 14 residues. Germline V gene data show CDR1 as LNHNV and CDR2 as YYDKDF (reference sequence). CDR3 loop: CATSREKGTDTQYF. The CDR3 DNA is TGTGCCACCAGCAGAGAGAAGGGAACAGATACGCAGTATTTT.

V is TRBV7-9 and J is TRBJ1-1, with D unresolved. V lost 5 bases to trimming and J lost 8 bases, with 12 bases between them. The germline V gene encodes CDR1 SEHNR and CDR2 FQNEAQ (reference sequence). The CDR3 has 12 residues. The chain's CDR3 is CASSPVGSEAFF. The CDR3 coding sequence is TGTGCCAGCAGCCCGGTGGGGAGCGAAGCTTTCTTT. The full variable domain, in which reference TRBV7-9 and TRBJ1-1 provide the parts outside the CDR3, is DTGVSQNPRHKITKRGQNVTFRCDPISEHNRLYWYRQTLGQGPEFLTYFQNEAQLEKSRLLSDRFSAERPKGSFSTLEIQRTEQGDSAMYLCASSPVGSEAFFGQGTRLTVV.